Detailed here is one T cell receptor beta chain. Clones were sequenced by immunoSEQ multiplex PCR, and TCRdb holds only the in-frame ones, with some missing. The sample includes about 33,000 clones, around 94% of them seen just once. V was clipped by 3 bases and J by 5 bases, with 5 bases between them. Germline V gene lookup returns CDR1 MNHEY and CDR2 SMNVEV (reference sequence). This CDR3 is 11 amino acids long. The sample comes from a study of T cell clones after liver transplantation. Across the whole study: In this trial, immunosuppression withdrawal was attempted within 2 years of liver transplant. TCRbeta sequencing after a pre-transplant mixed lymphocyte reaction identified graft-donor-reactive clones, later tracked in post-transplant blood.

The TCR originated in a human patient who received a liver transplant. Part of the T cell pool may stem from the graft donor. The sequences come from CD8+ T cells from blood, collected 12 months after liver transplant. The gene calls are TRBV27 and TRBJ2-7; no reliable D call. The CDR3 is CASSFGDEQYF. The CDR3 nucleotides read TGTGCCAGCAGTTTCGGCGACGAGCAGTACTTC.